This T cell receptor (beta chain) was captured in a study of regulatory T cells in long-lasting Graves disease. Libraries of TCR beta came from iRepertoire HTBI primers plus Arm-PCR of CDR3 regions. TCRdb itself ran the multiplex PCR reads through MiXCR, one entry per CDR3 protein. The table shows about 450,000 distinct CDR3 sequences, with about 25% occurring only once. The time point was: persistent/refractory GD, antithyroid drugs over 5 years with positive TRAb. Scientists built the TCR library using RNA that was extracted from PBMCs. CDR1 SGHTA and CDR2 FQGNSA come from the germline V gene. Trimming took 3 bases from V and 7 from J; bases not matched to a gene: 12. This CDR3 spans 16 amino acids. Many counts were recorded for this clonotype.

The TCR originated in a female donor with Graves disease. The chain joins TRBV7-2 to TRBJ1-5; 7 bases fit TRBD1. The starting material was peripheral blood mononuclear cells (PBMCs), obtained when the disease was refractory, from a patient treated with antithyroid drugs. In DNA, the CDR3 is TGTGCCAGCAGCTTGGATTACAGGGGTTTAGGGCAGCCCCAGCATTTT. It translates to CASSLDYRGLGQPQHF.